One and the same sample provided the 15 T cell receptor beta chains below, sequenced in a study of post-analysis software for immune sequencing data. The authors incorporated unique molecular identifiers into the TCR beta cDNA libraries. TCRdb ran MiXCR on the PCR reads and lists one entry per CDR3 protein. The sample has roughly 700,000 distinct CDR3 sequences, roughly 30% seen once; the top ten hold roughly 0.53%. These receptors' targets are unknown. General study findings and limits: Five or six TRBV segments were more frequent in patients than controls; TRBV5-6, TRBV5-1 and TRBV20-1 belonged to this group.

Sequencing was carried out using blood. The receptors were sampled from a girl aged 5 to 17 with multiple sclerosis.

The CDR3 DNA follows: TGTGCCAGCAGCCACAACACTCTGGGTGAGCAGTTCTTC. It is translated as CASSHNTLGEQFF. This sequence joins TRBV14 and TRBJ2-1; no firm D call. V gave up 3 bases and J gave up 9 bases, with 12 bases separating them. Germline V gene lookup returns CDR1 SGHDN and CDR2 FVKESK. This CDR3 has 13 amino acids.

About this clonotype itself: A read error is possible here, since a much larger clone lies one base away. V is TRBV20-1 and J is TRBJ1-5, with D unclear. The CDR3 has 13 residues. Germline CDR1 DFQATT, CDR2 SNEGSKA (reference sequence). The V and J ends lost 6 bases and 3 bases respectively, with 12 bases between them. CDR3 sequence: CSAAEGYNQPQHF. The CDR3 region has the DNA TGCAGTGCCGCCGAGGGCTACAATCAGCCCCAGCATTTT.

The rearrangement uses TRBV20-1 and TRBJ2-7, with 9 bases matching TRBD1. Germline CDR1 is DFQATT and CDR2 is SNEGSKA (reference sequence). The CDR3 covers 15 residues. Losses at the gene ends were 2 bases for V and 4 bases for J; bases not matched to a gene: 9. The CDR3 loop reads CSARSRDRDSYEQYF. For the CDR3, the DNA is TGCAGTGCTAGATCCCGGGACAGGGATTCTTACGAGCAGTACTTC.

The V call is TRBV20-1, the J call TRBJ2-5, with 8 bases aligning to TRBD2. J was trimmed by 2 bases and V by 4 bases; bases with no gene match: 6. The germline CDR1 and CDR2 sequences are DFQATT and SNEGSKA (reference sequence). The length of the CDR3 is 14 residues. The CDR3 reads CSATGTRGQETQYF. The CDR3 DNA sequence: TGCAGTGCTACCGGGACTAGGGGACAAGAGACCCAGTACTTC.

Here the CDR3 DNA reads TGTGCCAGCAGGATTACAGGGATGAACACTGAAGCTTTCTTT. Protein product: CASRITGMNTEAFF. V usage is TRBV6-5 and J usage is TRBJ1-1; a possible D gene is TRBD1 (6 bases). This CDR3 is built from 14 residues. The germline V and J ends were trimmed by 6 bases and 0 bases, with 11 bases remaining between them. Per germline, CDR1 MNHEY and CDR2 SVGAGI.

This clonotype has just a few counts. The gene calls are TRBV12-3 or TRBV12-4 and TRBJ2-5; tentative D call: TRBD2 (5 bases). Trimming left V 4 bases short and J 5 bases short, with 17 bases between. This CDR3 has 15 residues. The CDR3 nucleotides are TGTGCCAGCAGTTACGGCGCGAGGGTCGGTGAGACCCAGTACTTC. Amino acid sequence: CASSYGARVGETQYF.

The genes are TRBV12-3 or TRBV12-4 and TRBJ1-2; D is ambiguous. The CDR3 totals 14 residues. The V end lost 6 bases, the J end lost 0 bases, and 11 bases lay between the germline ends. The CDR3 DNA is TGTGCCAGCAGAGAACAGATAGCTAACTATGGCTACACCTTC. This gives the protein CASREQIANYGYTF.

The rearrangement uses TRBV20-1 and TRBJ2-4, with D perhaps TRBD1 (6 bases). V dropped 3 bases and J dropped 1 base, with 22 bases sitting between them. Germline V CDR1 and CDR2: DFQATT, SNEGSKA (reference sequence). This CDR3 has 18 residues. CDR3 loop: CSASPWTDAAKAKNIQYF. The CDR3 nucleotides are TGCAGTGCTAGTCCTTGGACAGACGCCGCTAAGGCCAAAAACATTCAGTACTTC.

The chain combines TRBV11-2 with TRBJ2-1, with 10 positions matching TRBD2. With 4 bases clipped from V and 5 bases from J, the junction kept 8 bases outside the gene matches. The germline V gene has CDR1 SGHAT and CDR2 FQNNGV. The length of the CDR3 is 16 residues. The CDR3 loop is CASSSPGLAPNNEQFF. CDR3 DNA: TGTGCCAGCAGCTCGCCGGGACTAGCGCCTAACAATGAGCAGTTCTTC.

Ten or more counts support this clonotype. The chain combines TRBV6-5 with TRBJ1-2; D unclear. Germline V gives CDR1 MNHEY, CDR2 SVGAGI. This CDR3 is built from 13 residues. The ends were cut back, 7 bases at V and 4 bases at J, with 13 bases in the middle. CDR3 in amino acids: CASTTPNSYGYTF. CDR3 nucleotides: TGTGCCAGCACCACGCCGAACAGCTATGGCTACACCTTC.

CDR3 nucleotide sequence: TGTGCCAGCAGCTTACCAGGGGCCCCACGAGCTTTCTTT. Protein: CASSLPGAPRAFF. The genes are TRBV7-8 and TRBJ1-1, with TRBD1 as a possible D gene (6 bases). Germline V lookup: CDR1 SGHVS, CDR2 FQNEAQ. The CDR3 covers 13 residues. Deletions cut 2 bases from V and 10 bases from J, with 14 bases between.

This clonotype was seen more than once but under ten times. This rearrangement joins TRBV3-1 to TRBJ1-4; 7 bases map to TRBD1. With 6 bases clipped from V and 12 bases from J, the junction kept 16 bases outside the gene matches. CDR3 length: 15 amino acids. Germline values: CDR1 LGHDT, CDR2 YNNKEL (reference sequence). The CDR3 DNA sequence: TGTGCCAGCAGGCGGGTAGACAGAGGGACAGATGAACTGTTTTTT. This translates into CASRRVDRGTDELFF.

The rearrangement joins TRBV29-1 to TRBJ2-2, with D possibly matching TRBD1 (6 bases). Germline-derived CDR1 and CDR2 are SQVTM and ANQGSEA. The germline V and J ends were trimmed by 7 bases and 8 bases, with 17 bases remaining between them. The CDR3 has 13 amino acids. As DNA, the CDR3 is TGCAGCGCAAACAGGGCGGGCACTGGGGAGCTGTTTTTT. This encodes CSANRAGTGELFF.

In this sample, this clonotype turned up many times. This chain connects TRBV29-1 to TRBJ2-5; 7 bases agree with TRBD2. V shed 4 bases and J 4 bases; nucleotides not matched to a gene: 3. CDR3 length: 12 amino acids. Germline CDR1 is SQVTM and CDR2 is ANQGSEA. The chain's CDR3 is CSVVWGGETQYF. CDR3 coding DNA: TGCAGCGTTGTATGGGGGGGAGAGACCCAGTACTTC.

The rearrangement uses TRBV10-3 and TRBJ2-3, with 7 bases identical to TRBD1. The CDR3 contains 15 residues. Germline loops: CDR1 ENHRY, CDR2 SYGVKD. The ends lost 11 bases at V and 4 bases at J; junction bases unmatched: 15. The CDR3 DNA sequence: TGTGCCGTACACTCCCCGGACAGGAACCCAGATACGCAGTATTTT. As protein: CAVHSPDRNPDTQYF.